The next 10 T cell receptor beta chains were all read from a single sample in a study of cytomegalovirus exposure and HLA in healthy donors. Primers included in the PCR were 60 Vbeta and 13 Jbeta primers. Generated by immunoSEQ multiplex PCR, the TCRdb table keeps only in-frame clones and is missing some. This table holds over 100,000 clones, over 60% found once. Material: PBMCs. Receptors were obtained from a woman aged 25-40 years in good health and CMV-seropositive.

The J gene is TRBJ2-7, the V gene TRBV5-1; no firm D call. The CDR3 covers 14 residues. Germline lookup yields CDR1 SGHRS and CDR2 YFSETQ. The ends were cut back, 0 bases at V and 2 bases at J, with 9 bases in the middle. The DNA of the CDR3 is TGCGCCAGCAGCTTGGATCCTGACACCTACGAGCAGTACTTC. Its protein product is CASSLDPDTYEQYF.

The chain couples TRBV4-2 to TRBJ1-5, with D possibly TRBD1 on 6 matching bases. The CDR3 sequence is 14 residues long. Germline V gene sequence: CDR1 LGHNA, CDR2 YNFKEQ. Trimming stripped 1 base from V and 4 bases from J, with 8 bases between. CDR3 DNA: TGTGCCAGCAGCCAAGGACAGGTGAATCAGCCCCAGCATTTT. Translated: CASSQGQVNQPQHF.

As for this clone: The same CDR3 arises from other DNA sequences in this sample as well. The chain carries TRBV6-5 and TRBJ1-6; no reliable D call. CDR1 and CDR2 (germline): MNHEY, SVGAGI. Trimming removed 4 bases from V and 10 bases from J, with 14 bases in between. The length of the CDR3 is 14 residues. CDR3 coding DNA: TGTGCCAGCAGTTTCGCCTCTCGCGGCTCACCCCTCCACTTT. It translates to CASSFASRGSPLHF.

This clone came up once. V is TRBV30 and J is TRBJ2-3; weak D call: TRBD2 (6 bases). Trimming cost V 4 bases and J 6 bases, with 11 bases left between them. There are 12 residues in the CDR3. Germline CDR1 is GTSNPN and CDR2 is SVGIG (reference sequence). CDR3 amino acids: CAWNGGGDTQYF. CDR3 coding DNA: TGTGCCTGGAATGGGGGAGGCGATACGCAGTATTTT.

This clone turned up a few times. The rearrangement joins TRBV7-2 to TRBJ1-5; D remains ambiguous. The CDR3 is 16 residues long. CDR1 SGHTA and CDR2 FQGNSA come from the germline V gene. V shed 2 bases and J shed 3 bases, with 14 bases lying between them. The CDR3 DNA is TGTGCCAGCAGCTTAAGGCCCCGGGAGGCCAATCAGCCCCAGCATTTT. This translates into CASSLRPREANQPQHF.

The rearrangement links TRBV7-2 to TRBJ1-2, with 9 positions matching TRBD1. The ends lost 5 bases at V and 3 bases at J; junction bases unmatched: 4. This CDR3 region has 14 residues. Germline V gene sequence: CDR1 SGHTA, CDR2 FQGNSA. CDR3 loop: CASSPRTGDYGYTF. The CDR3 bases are TGTGCCAGCAGCCCGCGGACAGGGGACTATGGCTACACCTTC.

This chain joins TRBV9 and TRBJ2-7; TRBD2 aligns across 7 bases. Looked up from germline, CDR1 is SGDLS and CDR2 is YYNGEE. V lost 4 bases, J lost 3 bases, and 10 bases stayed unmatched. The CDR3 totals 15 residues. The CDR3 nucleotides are TGTGCCAGCAGCCCGCGAGCGGGGACGGGCTACGAGCAGTACTTC. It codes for CASSPRAGTGYEQYF. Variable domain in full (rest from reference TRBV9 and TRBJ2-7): DSGVTQTPKHLITATGQRVTLRCSPRSGDLSVYWYQQSLDQGLQFLIQYYNGEERAKGNILERFSAQQFPDLHSELNLSSLELGDSALYFCASSPRAGTGYEQYFGPGTRLTVT.

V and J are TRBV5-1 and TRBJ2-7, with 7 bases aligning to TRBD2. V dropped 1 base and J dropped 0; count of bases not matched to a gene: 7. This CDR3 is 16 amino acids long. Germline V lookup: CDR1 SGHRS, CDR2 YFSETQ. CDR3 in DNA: TGCGCCAGCAGCTTGTCGGCTAGCGGACTCTCCTACGAGCAGTACTTC. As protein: CASSLSASGLSYEQYF.

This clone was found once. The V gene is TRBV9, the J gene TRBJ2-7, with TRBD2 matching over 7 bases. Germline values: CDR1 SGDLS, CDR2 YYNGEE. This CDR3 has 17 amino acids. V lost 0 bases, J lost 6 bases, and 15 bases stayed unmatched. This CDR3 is CASSVAPGRGSGGEQYF. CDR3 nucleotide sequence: TGTGCCAGCAGCGTAGCTCCCGGGCGGGGGAGCGGAGGCGAGCAGTACTTC.

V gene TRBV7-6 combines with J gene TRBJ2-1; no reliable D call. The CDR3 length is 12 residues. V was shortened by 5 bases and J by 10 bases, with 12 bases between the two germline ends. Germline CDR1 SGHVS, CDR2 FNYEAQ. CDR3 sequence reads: CASSTQALEQFF. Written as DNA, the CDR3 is TGTGCCAGCAGCACCCAGGCCCTAGAGCAGTTCTTC. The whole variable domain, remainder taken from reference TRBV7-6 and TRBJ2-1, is GAGVSQSPRYKVTKRGQDVALRCDPISGHVSLYWYRQALGQGPEFLTYFNYEAQQDKSGLPNDRFSAERPEGSISTLTIQRTEQRDSAMYRCASSTQALEQFFGPGTRLTVL.